This T cell receptor beta chain was captured in a study of TIL therapy for anti-PD-1-resistant metastatic lung cancer. Looking at the study overall: By whole-exome sequencing, median non-synonymous tumor mutation burden was approximately 1.6 mutations per megabase.

Time point indicated: pre-treatment sample, taken before nivolumab and TIL therapy. This CDR3 has 13 amino acids. Between the trimmed V and J ends, which lost 2 bases and 2 bases, there was a span of 7 bases. Germline V lookup: CDR1 MNHNY, CDR2 SVGAGI (reference sequence). This was the immunoSEQ v3 assay. The protocol was immunoSEQ multiplex PCR, while the TCRdb copy is restricted to in-frame clones and leaves out a portion. In the table there are 20,000 to 25,000 clones, roughly 79% of which are singletons. Here the sequenced sample was blood, taken at baseline. V usage is TRBV6-6 and J usage is TRBJ2-7; tentative D call: TRBD2 (6 bases). The TCR originated in a person aged 25 to 85 with non-small cell lung cancer. The CDR3 region is CASSYGGTYEQYF. The CDR3 DNA reads as TGTGCCAGCAGTTACGGCGGGACCTACGAGCAGTACTTC.